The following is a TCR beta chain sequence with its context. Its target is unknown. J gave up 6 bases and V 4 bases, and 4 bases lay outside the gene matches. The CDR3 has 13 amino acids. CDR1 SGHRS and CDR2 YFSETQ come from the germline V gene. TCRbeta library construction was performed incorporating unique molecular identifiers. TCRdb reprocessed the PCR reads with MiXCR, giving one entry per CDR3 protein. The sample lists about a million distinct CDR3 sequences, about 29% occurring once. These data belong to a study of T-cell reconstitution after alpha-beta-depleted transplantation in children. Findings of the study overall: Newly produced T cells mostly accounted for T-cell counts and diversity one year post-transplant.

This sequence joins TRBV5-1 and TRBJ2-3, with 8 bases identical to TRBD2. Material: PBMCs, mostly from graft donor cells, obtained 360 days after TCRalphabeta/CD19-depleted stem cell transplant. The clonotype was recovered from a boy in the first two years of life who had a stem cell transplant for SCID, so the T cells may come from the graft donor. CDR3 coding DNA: TGCGCCAGCAGCCGGGAGGGGGGGGATACGCAGTATTTT. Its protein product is CASSREGGDTQYF.